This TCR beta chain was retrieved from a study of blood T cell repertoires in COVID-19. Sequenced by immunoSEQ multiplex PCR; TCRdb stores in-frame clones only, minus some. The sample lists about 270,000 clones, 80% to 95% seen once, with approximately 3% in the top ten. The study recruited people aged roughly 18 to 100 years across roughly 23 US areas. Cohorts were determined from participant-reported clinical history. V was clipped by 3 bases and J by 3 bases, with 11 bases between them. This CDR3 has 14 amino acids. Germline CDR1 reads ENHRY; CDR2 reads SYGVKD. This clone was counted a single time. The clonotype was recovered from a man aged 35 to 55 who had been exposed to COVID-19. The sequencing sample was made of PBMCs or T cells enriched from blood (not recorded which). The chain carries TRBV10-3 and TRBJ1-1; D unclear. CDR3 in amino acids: CAISDPGSHTEAFF. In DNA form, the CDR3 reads TGTGCCATCAGTGACCCAGGTTCGCACACTGAAGCTTTCTTT.